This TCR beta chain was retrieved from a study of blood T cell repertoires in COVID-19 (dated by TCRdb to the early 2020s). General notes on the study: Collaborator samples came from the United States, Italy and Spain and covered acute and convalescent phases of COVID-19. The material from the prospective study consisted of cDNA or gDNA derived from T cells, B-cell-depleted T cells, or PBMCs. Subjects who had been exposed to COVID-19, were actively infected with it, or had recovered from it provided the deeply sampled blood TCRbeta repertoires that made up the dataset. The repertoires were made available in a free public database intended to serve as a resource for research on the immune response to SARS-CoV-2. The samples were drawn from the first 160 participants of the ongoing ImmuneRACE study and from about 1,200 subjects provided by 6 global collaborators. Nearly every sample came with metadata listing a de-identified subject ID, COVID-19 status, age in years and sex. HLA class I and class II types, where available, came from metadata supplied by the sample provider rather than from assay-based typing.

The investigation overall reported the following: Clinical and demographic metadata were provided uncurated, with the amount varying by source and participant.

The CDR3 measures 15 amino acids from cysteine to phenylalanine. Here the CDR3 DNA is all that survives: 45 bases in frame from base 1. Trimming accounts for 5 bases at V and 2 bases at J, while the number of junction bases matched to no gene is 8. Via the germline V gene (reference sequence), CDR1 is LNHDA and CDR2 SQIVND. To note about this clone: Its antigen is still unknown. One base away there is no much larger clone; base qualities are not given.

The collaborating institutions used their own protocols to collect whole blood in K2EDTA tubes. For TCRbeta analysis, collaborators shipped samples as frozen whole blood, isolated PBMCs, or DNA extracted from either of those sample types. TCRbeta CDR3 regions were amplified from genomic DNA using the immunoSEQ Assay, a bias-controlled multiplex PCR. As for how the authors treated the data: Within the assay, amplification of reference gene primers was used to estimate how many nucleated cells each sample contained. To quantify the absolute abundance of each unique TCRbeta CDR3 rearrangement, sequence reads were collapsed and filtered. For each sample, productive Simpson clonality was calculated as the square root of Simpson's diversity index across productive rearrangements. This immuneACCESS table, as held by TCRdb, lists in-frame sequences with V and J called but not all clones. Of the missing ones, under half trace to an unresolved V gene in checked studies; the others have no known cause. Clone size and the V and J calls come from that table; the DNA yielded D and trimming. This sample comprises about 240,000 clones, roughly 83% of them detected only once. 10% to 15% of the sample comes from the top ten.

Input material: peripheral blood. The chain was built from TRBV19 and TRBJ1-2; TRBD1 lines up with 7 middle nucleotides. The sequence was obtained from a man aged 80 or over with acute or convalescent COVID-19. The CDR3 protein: CASSPRTGPNYGYTF. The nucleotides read TGTGCCAGTAGTCCCCGGACAGGACCCAACTATGGCTACACCTTC.